The 28 T cell receptor beta chains in this list originate from one sample, sequenced in a study of blood T cell repertoires in COVID-19. Produced via immunoSEQ multiplex PCR; TCRdb's table is partial and in-frame only. Seen here are approximately 160,000 clones, about three quarters observed once, and the top ten hold 8.1%. The sequenced material came from peripheral blood. These receptors were collected from a man aged 55 to 70 with acute or convalescent COVID-19.

The gene calls are TRBV27 and TRBJ2-1, with 9 positions matching TRBD2. This CDR3 region has 12 residues. Trimming at V came to 10 bases and at J to 5 bases, leaving 3 bases not matched to a gene. Per germline, CDR1 MNHEY and CDR2 SMNVEV (reference sequence). The CDR3 reads CAIGTSNNEQFF. DNA of the CDR3: TGTGCCATCGGGACTAGCAACAATGAGCAGTTCTTC.

The chain combines TRBV2 with TRBJ2-5; 7 nucleotides align to TRBD1. The CDR3 has 18 amino acids. Germline V gives CDR1 SNHLY, CDR2 FYNNEI. With 4 bases clipped from V and 4 bases from J, the junction kept 18 bases outside the gene matches. The CDR3 sequence is CASSGGTGKGAHGETQYF. As DNA, the CDR3 is TGTGCCAGCAGTGGGGGGACCGGGAAGGGGGCGCACGGAGAGACCCAGTACTTC.

The chain combines TRBV6-2 or TRBV6-3 with TRBJ1-1; no clear D gene. The CDR3 sequence is 13 residues long. CDR1 MNHEY and CDR2 SVGEGT come from the germline V gene. V gave up 5 bases and J gave up 3 bases, with 10 bases separating them. The CDR3 loop is CASSIYRDTEAFF. CDR3 DNA: TGTGCCAGCAGTATTTACCGAGACACTGAAGCTTTCTTT.

The CDR3 nucleotides are TGTGCCAGTAGTATAGATCAAGGGACAGGGAACACTGAAGCTTTCTTT. Translation: CASSIDQGTGNTEAFF. The rearrangement joins TRBV19 to TRBJ1-1, with TRBD1 matching 8 bases. CDR3 length: 16 residues. With 0 bases clipped from V and 1 base from J, the junction kept 4 bases outside the gene matches. Looked up from germline, CDR1 is LNHDA and CDR2 is SQIVND (reference sequence).

This rearrangement joins TRBV7-6 to TRBJ2-5, with 7 bases lining up with TRBD2. The germline V gene encodes CDR1 SGHVS and CDR2 FNYEAQ. The CDR3 totals 15 residues. V lost 5 bases to trimming and J lost 7 bases; unmatched junction nucleotides: 13. The CDR3 bases are TGTGCCAGCAGCCCGCGGGACCGGGGGGAGGTGACCCAGTACTTC. Its translation is CASSPRDRGEVTQYF.

The V call is TRBV6-5, the J call TRBJ1-3, with unresolved D. V gave up 4 bases and J gave up 4 bases, with 14 bases separating them. From germline, CDR1 is MNHEY and CDR2 SVGAGI. This CDR3 region has 15 residues. The CDR3: CASSSSYMQGNTIYF. The CDR3 nucleotides are TGTGCCAGCAGTTCGTCGTATATGCAGGGAAACACCATATATTTT.

In this sample, this clone turned up a few times. CDR3 sequence: CASSLRRPYEQYF. For the CDR3, the DNA is TGTGCCAGCAGTTTGAGGCGGCCCTACGAGCAGTACTTC. The chain carries TRBV27 and TRBJ2-7, with D uncertain. The CDR3 sequence is 13 residues long. Trimming stripped 3 bases from V and 2 bases from J, with 8 bases between. The germline CDR1 and CDR2 sequences are MNHEY and SMNVEV (reference sequence).

The chain carries TRBV28 and TRBJ2-1; 10 positions match TRBD2. The CDR3 covers 16 residues. J lost 2 bases, V lost 5 bases, and 6 bases had no gene match. Looked up from germline, CDR1 is MDHEN and CDR2 is SYDVKM. Written as DNA, the CDR3 is TGTGCCAGCAGTCCCTTAGCGGGGGGTACCTACAATGAGCAGTTCTTC. Amino acid sequence: CASSPLAGGTYNEQFF.

The gene calls are TRBV5-1 and TRBJ2-1; D perhaps matches TRBD2 (5 bases). Per germline, CDR1 SGHRS and CDR2 YFSETQ. V was clipped by 2 bases and J by 2 bases, with 14 bases between them. This CDR3 comprises 16 residues. CDR3 residues: CASSFARGSAYNEQFF. CDR3 coding DNA: TGCGCCAGCAGCTTTGCTCGAGGGAGCGCCTACAATGAGCAGTTCTTC.

The genes are TRBV5-1 and TRBJ1-1, with D tentatively TRBD1 (6 bases). V shed 4 bases and J shed 4 bases, with 11 bases lying between them. The CDR3 runs to 13 residues. The germline V gene has CDR1 SGHRS and CDR2 YFSETQ. CDR3 in DNA: TGCGCCAGCAGCCTCGGACAGTCCACTGAAGCTTTCTTT. Its translation: CASSLGQSTEAFF.

This rearrangement joins TRBV18 to TRBJ1-3; weak D call: TRBD1 (6 bases). CDR1 KGHSH and CDR2 LQKENI come from the germline V gene. V was cut by 3 bases and J by 4 bases, with 10 bases left in between. There are 14 residues in the CDR3. The CDR3 here is CASSPGTNGNTIYF. The CDR3 DNA reads as TGTGCCAGCTCACCCGGGACAAACGGAAACACCATATATTTT.

This chain joins TRBV29-1 and TRBJ1-1; 8 bases are a match to TRBD1. This CDR3 spans 12 amino acids. CDR1 is SQVTM, CDR2 ANQGSEA, per germline. The junction had 4 bases not matched to a gene; V was cut back by 5 bases and J by 5 bases. The CDR3 is CSVTQGGTEAFF. The CDR3 bases are TGCAGCGTTACACAGGGGGGAACTGAAGCTTTCTTT.

J is TRBJ2-7 and V is TRBV11-2, with a tentative D call TRBD1 (6 bases). Germline CDR1 SGHAT, CDR2 FQNNGV. The CDR3 loop spans 13 amino acids. V lost 1 base, J lost 6 bases, and 10 bases lay in between. CDR3 in amino acids: CASSLGGGSEQYF. The CDR3 nucleotides read TGTGCCAGCAGCTTAGGAGGGGGATCCGAGCAGTACTTC. Drawing the rest from reference TRBV11-2 and TRBJ2-7, the complete variable domain is EAGVAQSPRYKIIEKRQSVAFWCNPISGHATLYWYQQILGQGPKLLIQFQNNGVVDDSQLPKDRFSAERLKGVDSTLKIQPAKLEDSAVYLCASSLGGGSEQYFGPGTRLTVT.

The CDR3 region is CASTPRGRDTEAFF. Written as DNA, the CDR3 is TGTGCCAGTACCCCCCGGGGAAGGGACACTGAAGCTTTCTTT. This sequence joins TRBV19 and TRBJ1-1; D is ambiguous. Germline values: CDR1 LNHDA, CDR2 SQIVND (reference sequence). V was shortened by 7 bases and J by 3 bases, with 15 bases between the two germline ends. The CDR3 extends over 14 amino acids.

This clone has a single count. This rearrangement joins TRBV12-3 or TRBV12-4 to TRBJ1-1, with D possibly being TRBD1 (5 bases). Trimming removed 8 bases from V and 4 bases from J, with 14 bases in between. This CDR3 has 13 amino acids. The CDR3 sequence is CASGGYRLTEAFF. The CDR3 region has the DNA TGTGCCAGCGGTGGCTACAGGCTCACTGAAGCTTTCTTT.

The rearrangement uses TRBV6-7 and TRBJ2-5; tentatively, D is TRBD1 (6 bases). TRBV6-7 is an open reading frame whose function is uncertain. V lost 7 bases and J 0 bases, leaving 12 bases between the germline ends. The CDR3 runs to 14 residues. The chain's CDR3 is CASISTGNQETQYF. Here the CDR3 DNA reads TGTGCCAGCATTTCGACAGGTAACCAAGAGACCCAGTACTTC.

The chain joins TRBV3-1 (or the pseudogene TRBV3-2) to TRBJ1-4, with 8 nucleotides matching TRBD1. CDR3 size: 16 residues. The ends lost 3 bases at V and 6 bases at J; junction bases unmatched: 9. CDR1 is LGHDT, CDR2 YNNKEL, per germline (reference sequence). The CDR3 DNA is TGTGCCAGCAGCCAGTTAAACAGGGGGGATCATGAAAAACTGTTTTTT. It translates to CASSQLNRGDHEKLFF.

V gene TRBV19 combines with J gene TRBJ2-2; a weak D match, TRBD1 (5 bases). Trimming pared 0 bases from V and 7 bases from J, leaving 12 bases between. Germline CDR1 is LNHDA and CDR2 is SQIVND (reference sequence). The CDR3 consists of 15 residues. The CDR3 coding sequence is TGTGCCAGTAGTATAGATCTAAGGCAGGGCGGGGAGCTGTTTTTT. Its protein product is CASSIDLRQGGELFF.

The J gene is TRBJ1-6, the V gene TRBV18, with 8 nucleotides matching TRBD1. The CDR3 runs to 15 residues. CDR1 and CDR2 (germline): KGHSH, LQKENI. The V and J ends lost 4 bases and 9 bases, in that order; junction bases with no gene match: 8. The CDR3 sequence is CASSQGQVGGSPLHF. CDR3 bases: TGTGCCAGCTCACAGGGACAGGTGGGAGGTTCACCCCTCCACTTT. Full variable domain (remainder filled in from reference TRBV18 and TRBJ1-6): NAGVMQNPRHLVRRRGQEARLRCSPMKGHSHVYWYRQLPEEGLKFMVYLQKENIIDESGMPKERFSAEFPKEGPSILRIQQVVRGDSAAYFCASSQGQVGGSPLHFGNGTRLTVT.

The chain links TRBV18 to TRBJ2-1; 8 nucleotides match TRBD1. Germline CDR1 and CDR2: KGHSH and LQKENI. The ends lost 0 bases at V and 6 bases at J; junction bases unmatched: 7. The CDR3 runs 16 residues. In nucleotides, the CDR3 is TGTGCCAGCTCACCACCGCTCCGGACAGGGAGCAATGAGCAGTTCTTC. Residues: CASSPPLRTGSNEQFF.

On this clone itself: A far larger clone is just one base off, so this is likely a read error. This rearrangement joins TRBV2 to TRBJ1-5; D is unresolved. Germline CDR1 is SNHLY and CDR2 is FYNNEI. This CDR3 has 13 amino acids. The germline V and J ends were trimmed by 5 bases and 0 bases, with 5 bases remaining between them. The CDR3 protein is CASSFNSNQPQHF. The CDR3 DNA sequence: TGTGCCAGCAGTTTCAATAGCAATCAGCCCCAGCATTTT.

In its sample, this clone was seen many times. The chain carries TRBV7-3 and TRBJ2-1, with D possibly TRBD2 on 6 matching bases. The CDR3 has 13 amino acids. Germline CDR1 is SGHTA and CDR2 is FQGTGA. V lost 5 bases to trimming and J lost 10 bases, with 15 bases between them. The CDR3 sequence is CASSAGGLPEQFF. The DNA for the CDR3 is TGTGCCAGCAGCGCCGGGGGTCTCCCCGAGCAGTTCTTC.

This clone was seen only once. This sequence joins TRBV7-7 and TRBJ2-5; the D gene is possibly TRBD2 (6 bases). Trimming took 5 bases from V and 1 from J, leaving 17 bases between them. CDR1 and CDR2 from the germline V gene are SSHAT and FNYEAQ (reference sequence). The CDR3 loop spans 16 amino acids. CDR3 residues: CASSPLGSGSQETQYF. The CDR3 DNA reads as TGTGCCAGCAGCCCCCTAGGGTCCGGGAGCCAAGAGACCCAGTACTTC.

The DNA for the CDR3 is TGTGCCAGCAGGGCTAGGGGCGGCGAGACCCAGTACTTC. Amino acids: CASRARGGETQYF. The chain is built from TRBV6-5 and TRBJ2-5; weak D call: TRBD1 (5 bases). The V gene lost 6 bases and the J gene lost 5 bases, with 13 bases spanning the gap. The CDR3 sequence is 13 residues long. Germline CDR1 is MNHEY and CDR2 is SVGAGI.

The chain joins TRBV29-1 to TRBJ1-2; D may be TRBD1 (6 bases). V gave up 4 bases and J gave up 3 bases, with 12 bases separating them. Germline CDR1 and CDR2: SQVTM and ANQGSEA. The CDR3 runs 13 residues. CDR3 sequence reads: CSVGRDTDYGYTF. DNA of the CDR3: TGCAGCGTTGGTAGGGACACTGACTATGGCTACACCTTC.

The V and J genes are TRBV7-8 and TRBJ1-2; D is perhaps TRBD1 (5 bases). The CDR3 extends over 15 amino acids. With 5 bases removed from V and 0 bases from J, the gap between germline ends came to 13 bases. Germline CDR1 SGHVS, CDR2 FQNEAQ. The CDR3 region is CASSPTKGANYGYTF. CDR3 DNA sequence: TGTGCCAGCAGCCCGACCAAAGGGGCTAACTATGGCTACACCTTC.

V usage is TRBV6-1 and J usage is TRBJ1-2; no reliable D call. The CDR3 has 14 amino acids. Germline V gene lookup returns CDR1 MNHNS and CDR2 SASEGT. V lost 1 base and J lost 5, with 11 bases in between. The CDR3 DNA reads TGTGCCAGCAGTGAAGGTCTCAGTCAATATGGCTACACCTTC. Translating gives CASSEGLSQYGYTF.

This sequence joins TRBV5-1 and TRBJ2-2, with 7 bases aligning to TRBD2. The CDR3 has 15 residues. CDR1 SGHRS and CDR2 YFSETQ come from the germline V gene. Trimming took 3 bases from V and 5 from J; bases not matched to a gene: 7. This CDR3 is CASSSVRGGTGELFF. The CDR3 bases are TGCGCCAGCAGCTCCGTGCGCGGGGGAACCGGGGAGCTGTTTTTT.